A single sample gave rise to the 24 T cell receptor beta chains below, sequenced in a study of shared clonotypes between healthy human individuals. Sequencing used immunoSEQ multiplex PCR; TCRdb keeps in-frame clones, though not all of them. The repertoire has some 1.5 million clones, 95% to 97% of them found once; the top ten carry over 1%. Sequencing input: naive CD4+ T cells sorted from blood. Subset specified: CD45RA+ positively selected. These TCRs come from a man aged 30-40 years in good health.

About this clone: The same CDR3 also results from other DNA sequences found in this sample. DNA of the CDR3: TGTGCCAGCAGTTTTGGGACCAACTATGGCTACACCTTC. This gives the protein CASSFGTNYGYTF. V and J are TRBV28 and TRBJ1-2; D is possibly TRBD1 (5 bases). V gave up 3 bases and J gave up 2 bases, with 7 bases separating them. This CDR3 is built from 13 residues. Germline CDR1 reads MDHEN; CDR2 reads SYDVKM.

This clone was counted between two and nine times. Other DNA sequences in this specimen translate into the identical CDR3. The rearrangement joins TRBV18 to TRBJ1-1; D not resolved. The V gene's germline CDR1 is KGHSH and CDR2 LQKENI. The CDR3 consists of 12 residues. Trimming stripped 1 base from V and 1 base from J, with 1 base between. CDR3 in DNA: TGTGCCAGCTCACCACAGAACACTGAAGCTTTCTTT. Its translation: CASSPQNTEAFF.

This rearrangement joins TRBV6-5 to TRBJ2-1; 8 bases are shared with TRBD1. J was trimmed by 6 bases and V by 2 bases; bases with no gene match: 6. Germline assignment: CDR1 MNHEY and CDR2 SVGAGI. The CDR3 totals 15 residues. CDR3 DNA: TGTGCCAGCAGTTACCAGGACAGGGCCCCCAATGAGCAGTTCTTC. Protein: CASSYQDRAPNEQFF.

The V gene is TRBV10-1, the J gene TRBJ2-7, with D perhaps assigned TRBD1 or TRBD2 (5 bases each). The germline gives CDR1 WNHNN, CDR2 SYGVQD (reference sequence). The CDR3 has 15 residues. V shed 5 bases and J shed 3 bases, with 17 bases lying between them. The CDR3 DNA follows: TGCGCCAGCAGTTCCACCGGGACCGGACACTACGAGCAGTACTTC. This encodes CASSSTGTGHYEQYF.

This chain connects TRBV7-2 to TRBJ2-3; 10 nucleotides align to TRBD2. Germline CDR1 is SGHTA and CDR2 is FQGNSA. The CDR3 consists of 18 residues. Trimming at V came to 0 bases and at J to 4 bases, leaving 10 bases not matched to a gene. The CDR3 spells CASSLASSGSFIADTQYF. The DNA for the CDR3 is TGTGCCAGCAGCTTAGCTTCTAGCGGGAGTTTTATTGCAGATACGCAGTATTTT. The whole variable domain, filled in from reference TRBV7-2 and TRBJ2-3, reads GAGVSQSPSNKVTEKGKDVELRCDPISGHTALYWYRQSLGQGLEFLIYFQGNSAPDKSGLPSDRFSAERTGGSVSTLTIQRTQQEDSAVYLCASSLASSGSFIADTQYFGPGTRLTVL.

The rearrangement uses TRBV13 and TRBJ2-1, with 11 nucleotides matching TRBD2. The CDR3 runs 17 residues. J was trimmed by 9 bases and V by 5 bases; bases with no gene match: 15. The V gene's germline CDR1 is PRHDT and CDR2 FYEKMQ (reference sequence). The CDR3: CASSLILIAGGPVEQFF. CDR3 nucleotides: TGTGCCAGCAGCCTAATATTAATAGCGGGAGGGCCAGTTGAGCAGTTCTTC.

This rearrangement joins TRBV27 to TRBJ2-2, with 8 positions matching TRBD1. The length of the CDR3 is 15 residues. Germline trimming cut 6 bases from V and 5 bases from J; bases unmatched to any gene: 8. Germline V gene data show CDR1 as MNHEY and CDR2 as SMNVEV (reference sequence). In DNA, the CDR3 is TGTGCCAGCAGGGACAGGGAGGTAGGGACCGGGGAGCTGTTTTTT. Its protein is CASRDREVGTGELFF.

This chain links TRBV6-6 with TRBJ1-5; D might be TRBD1 (5 bases). Looked up from germline, CDR1 is MNHNY and CDR2 is SVGAGI (reference sequence). The ends were cut back, 6 bases at V and 2 bases at J, with 17 bases in the middle. This CDR3 region has 16 residues. CDR3 DNA sequence: TGTGCCAGCAGCCCACCGAGGGGTACAGGCAATCAGCCCCAGCATTTT. Encoded protein: CASSPPRGTGNQPQHF.

This clone was counted once. The J gene is TRBJ2-3, the V gene TRBV25-1, with D unclear. Per germline, CDR1 MGHDK and CDR2 SYGVNS. Trimming took off 2 bases at V and 0 bases at J, with 15 bases between the two ends. The CDR3 has 17 residues. The CDR3 spells CASSEGWLLTSTDTQYF. DNA of the CDR3: TGTGCCAGCAGTGAAGGATGGCTCTTGACTAGCACAGATACGCAGTATTTT.

The chain joins TRBV7-6 to TRBJ2-1; D call uncertain. CDR1 SGHVS and CDR2 FNYEAQ come from the germline V gene. Trimming took 1 base from V and 9 from J, leaving 7 bases between them. The length of the CDR3 is 12 residues. CDR3: CASSLDAGEQFF. The DNA for the CDR3 is TGTGCCAGCAGCTTAGATGCTGGTGAGCAGTTCTTC.

As to this clone: The same CDR3 arises from other DNA sequences in this sample as well. The rearrangement links TRBV29-1 to TRBJ2-3; D not resolved. There are 12 residues in the CDR3. Germline CDR1 is SQVTM and CDR2 is ANQGSEA. V shed 6 bases and J shed 0 bases, with 7 bases lying between them. CDR3: CSVLTSTDTQYF. The CDR3 nucleotides are TGCAGCGTACTCACCAGCACAGATACGCAGTATTTT.

The chain employs TRBV5-4 and TRBJ1-2; D is undetermined. Germline-derived CDR1 and CDR2 are SGHNT and YYREEE (reference sequence). Trimming stripped 0 bases from V and 4 bases from J, with 13 bases between. The CDR3 consists of 15 residues. In nucleotides, the CDR3 is TGTGCCAGCAGCTTGGAGGCGGCCCGGACCTATGGCTACACCTTC. Amino acids: CASSLEAARTYGYTF.

The gene calls are TRBV29-1 and TRBJ2-6; D might be TRBD1 or TRBD2, each matching 6 bases. There are 15 residues in the CDR3. Germline V gene data show CDR1 as SQVTM and CDR2 as ANQGSEA. With 4 bases removed from V and 0 bases from J, the gap between germline ends came to 10 bases. The CDR3 reads CSVGWGASGANVLTF. CDR3 sequence (DNA): TGCAGCGTTGGGTGGGGGGCCTCTGGGGCCAACGTCCTGACTTTC.

V is TRBV29-1 and J is TRBJ2-7; 8 bases are shared with TRBD1. The germline gives CDR1 SQVTM, CDR2 ANQGSEA. The CDR3 covers 11 residues. Trimming at V came to 7 bases and at J to 3 bases, leaving 2 bases not matched to a gene. CDR3 residues: CSAGQGYEQYF. The CDR3 coding sequence is TGCAGCGCTGGACAGGGCTACGAGCAGTACTTC.

J is TRBJ2-7 and V is TRBV7-8; D gene ambiguous. V was clipped by 5 bases and J by 3 bases, with 23 bases between them. Looked up from germline, CDR1 is SGHVS and CDR2 is FQNEAQ. The CDR3 covers 17 residues. CDR3 region: CASSQSALVTVYYEQYF. Here the CDR3 DNA reads TGTGCCAGCAGCCAATCCGCTCTAGTCACCGTTTACTACGAGCAGTACTTC.

The rearrangement links TRBV15 to TRBJ2-5, with D perhaps TRBD2 (5 bases). Trimming shortened V by 4 bases and J by 4 bases, and 16 bases separated the two germline ends. CDR1 and CDR2 from the germline V gene are LNHNV and YYDKDF (reference sequence). The CDR3 extends over 15 amino acids. CDR3 amino acids: CATSTRQWAGETQYF. DNA of the CDR3: TGTGCCACCAGCACCCGCCAATGGGCGGGAGAGACCCAGTACTTC.

This clone showed up just once. This chain uses TRBV19 with TRBJ1-3; D gene unclear. The ends were cut back, 2 bases at V and 1 base at J, with 6 bases in the middle. Germline V gene data show CDR1 as LNHDA and CDR2 as SQIVND (reference sequence). The CDR3 length is 14 residues. The CDR3 nucleotides are TGTGCCAGTAGTATACGGGATTCTGGAAACACCATATATTTT. This gives the protein CASSIRDSGNTIYF. The whole variable domain, remainder taken from reference TRBV19 and TRBJ1-3, is DGGITQSPKYLFRKEGQNVTLSCEQNLNHDAMYWYRQDPGQGLRLIYYSQIVNDFQKGDIAEGYSVSREKKESFPLTVTSAQKNPTAFYLCASSIRDSGNTIYFGEGSWLTVV.

A single count supports this clone. As DNA, the CDR3 is TGTGCCAGCAGCTTGGATCTAGCGGCCTACGAGCAGTACTTC. It codes for CASSLDLAAYEQYF. V is TRBV5-8 and J is TRBJ2-7, with 7 bases that match TRBD2. With V trimmed by 0 bases and J by 2 bases, 2 bases remained unmatched. The CDR3 has 14 residues. Germline values: CDR1 SGHTS, CDR2 YDEGEE.

The chain employs TRBV10-3 and TRBJ1-1; D not certain. This CDR3 region has 13 residues. V shed 0 bases and J shed 4 bases, with 6 bases lying between them. Germline V gene data show CDR1 as ENHRY and CDR2 as SYGVKD. CDR3 loop: CAISESLFTEAFF. CDR3 nucleotides: TGTGCCATCAGTGAGTCGCTCTTCACTGAAGCTTTCTTT.

On this clone itself: Other DNA sequences within the sample encode an identical CDR3. CDR3 bases: TGTGCCAGCAGCGTAAGGGGCTCGAACACCGGGGAGCTGTTTTTT. Its protein is CASSVRGSNTGELFF. The chain joins TRBV9 to TRBJ2-2, with D perhaps matching TRBD1 (5 bases). Germline V gene data show CDR1 as SGDLS and CDR2 as YYNGEE. V lost 1 base and J 0 bases, leaving 7 bases between the germline ends. The CDR3 runs to 15 residues.

The gene calls are TRBV2 and TRBJ1-1; 8 bases agree with TRBD1. Germline values: CDR1 SNHLY, CDR2 FYNNEI. The CDR3 has 15 amino acids. V was pared by 2 bases and J by 2 bases, with 4 bases of the junction left unmatched. The DNA of the CDR3 is TGTGCCAGCAGTGAACAGGGGGCAATAAACACTGAAGCTTTCTTT. Its translation is CASSEQGAINTEAFF.

To note about this clone: Other DNA variants within this sample encode the same CDR3. V is TRBV28 and J is TRBJ1-2; 9 nucleotides match TRBD1. Trimming cost V 4 bases and J 6 bases; bases outside gene matches: 6. Germline V gene sequence: CDR1 MDHEN, CDR2 SYDVKM. The CDR3 is 14 residues long. This CDR3 reads CASSSGQGSDGYTF. Here the CDR3 DNA reads TGTGCCAGCAGTTCGGGACAGGGCAGCGATGGCTACACCTTC.

This sequence joins TRBV13 and TRBJ2-1; possibly TRBD2 for D (6 bases). Deletions cut 2 bases from V and 5 bases from J, with 16 bases between. The CDR3 is made up of 16 amino acids. Germline V gene sequence: CDR1 PRHDT, CDR2 FYEKMQ (reference sequence). This CDR3 reads CASSLIGGLKNNEQFF. The CDR3 nucleotides are TGTGCCAGCAGCTTAATTGGAGGGCTTAAGAACAATGAGCAGTTCTTC.

The V and J genes are TRBV9 and TRBJ2-5; D is unresolved. Germline CDR1 and CDR2: SGDLS and YYNGEE. V lost 0 bases and J lost 5, with 11 bases in between. This CDR3 comprises 14 residues. CDR3 in amino acids: CASSVGVIWETQYF. The CDR3, as DNA: TGTGCCAGCAGCGTAGGGGTCATCTGGGAGACCCAGTACTTC.